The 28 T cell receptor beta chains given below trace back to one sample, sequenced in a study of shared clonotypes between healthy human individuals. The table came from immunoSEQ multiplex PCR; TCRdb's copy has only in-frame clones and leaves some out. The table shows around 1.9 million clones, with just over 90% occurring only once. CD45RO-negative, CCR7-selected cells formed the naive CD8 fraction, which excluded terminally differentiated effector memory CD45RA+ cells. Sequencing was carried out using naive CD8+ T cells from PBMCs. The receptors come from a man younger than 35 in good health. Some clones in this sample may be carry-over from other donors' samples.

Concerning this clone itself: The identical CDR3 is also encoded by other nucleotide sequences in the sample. CDR3 DNA sequence: TGTGCCAGCAGTTTACAGGGAGGGAATCAGCCCCAGCATTTT. It encodes CASSLQGGNQPQHF. This chain connects TRBV27 to TRBJ1-5; D may be TRBD1 (5 bases). Trimming left V 2 bases short and J 4 bases short, with 9 bases between. This CDR3 contains 14 residues. Germline loops: CDR1 MNHEY, CDR2 SMNVEV (reference sequence).

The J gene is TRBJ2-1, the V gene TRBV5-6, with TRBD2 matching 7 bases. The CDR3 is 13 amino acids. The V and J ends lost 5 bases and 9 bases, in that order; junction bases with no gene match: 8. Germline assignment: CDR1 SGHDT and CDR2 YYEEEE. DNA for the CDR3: TGTGCCAGCAGGGAGACTACTAGCGTTGAGCAGTTCTTC. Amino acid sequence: CASRETTSVEQFF. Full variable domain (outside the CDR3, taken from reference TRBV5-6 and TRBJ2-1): DAGVTQSPTHLIKTRGQQVTLRCSPKSGHDTVSWYQQALGQGPQFIFQYYEEEERQRGNFPDRFSGHQFPNYSSELNVNALLLGDSALYLCASRETTSVEQFFGPGTRLTVL.

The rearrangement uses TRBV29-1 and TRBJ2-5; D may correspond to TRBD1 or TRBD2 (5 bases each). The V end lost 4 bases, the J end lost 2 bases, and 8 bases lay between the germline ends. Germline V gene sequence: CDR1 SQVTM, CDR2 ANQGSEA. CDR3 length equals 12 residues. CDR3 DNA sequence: TGCAGCGTTGGGGGGATACAAGAGACCCAGTACTTC. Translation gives CSVGGIQETQYF.

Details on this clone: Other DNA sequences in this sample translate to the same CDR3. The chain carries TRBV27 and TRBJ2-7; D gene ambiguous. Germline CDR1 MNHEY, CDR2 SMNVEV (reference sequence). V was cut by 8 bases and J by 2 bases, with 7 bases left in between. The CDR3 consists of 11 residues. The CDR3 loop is CASRDAYEQYF. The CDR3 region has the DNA TGTGCCAGCCGCGACGCCTACGAGCAGTACTTC.

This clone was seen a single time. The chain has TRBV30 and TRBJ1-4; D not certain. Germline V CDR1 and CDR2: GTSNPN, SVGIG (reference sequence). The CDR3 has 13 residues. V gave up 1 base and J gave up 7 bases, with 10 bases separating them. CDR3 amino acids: CAWSGAAGEKLFF. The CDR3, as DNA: TGTGCCTGGAGTGGGGCCGCCGGTGAAAAACTGTTTTTT. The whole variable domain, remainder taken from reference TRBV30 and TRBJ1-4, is SQTIHQWPATLVQPVGSPLSLECTVEGTSNPNLYWYRQAAGRGLQLLFYSVGIGQISSEVPQNLSASRPQDRQFILSSKKLLLSDSGFYLCAWSGAAGEKLFFGSGTQLSVL.

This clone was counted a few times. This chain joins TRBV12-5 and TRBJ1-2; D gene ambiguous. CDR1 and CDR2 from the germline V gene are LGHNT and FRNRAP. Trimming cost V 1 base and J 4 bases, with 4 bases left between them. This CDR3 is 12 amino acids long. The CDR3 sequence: CASGLDSYGYTF. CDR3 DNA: TGTGCTAGTGGTTTGGACAGCTATGGCTACACCTTC.

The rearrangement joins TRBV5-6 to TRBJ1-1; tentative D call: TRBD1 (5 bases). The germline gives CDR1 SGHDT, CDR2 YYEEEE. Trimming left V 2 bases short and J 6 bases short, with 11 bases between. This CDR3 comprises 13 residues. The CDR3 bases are TGTGCCAGCAGCTTACGAGGGGAAGCTGAAGCTTTCTTT. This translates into CASSLRGEAEAFF.

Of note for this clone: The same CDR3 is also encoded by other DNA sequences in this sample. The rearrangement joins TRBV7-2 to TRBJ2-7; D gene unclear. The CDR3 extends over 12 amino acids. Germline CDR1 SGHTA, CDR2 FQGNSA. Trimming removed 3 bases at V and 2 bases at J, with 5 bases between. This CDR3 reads CASSFSTYEQYF. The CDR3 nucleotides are TGTGCCAGCAGCTTCAGCACCTACGAGCAGTACTTC.

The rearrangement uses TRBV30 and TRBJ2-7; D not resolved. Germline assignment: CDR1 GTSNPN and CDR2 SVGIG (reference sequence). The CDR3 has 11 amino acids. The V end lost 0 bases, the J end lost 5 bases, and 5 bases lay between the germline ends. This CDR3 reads CAWSVGNEQYF. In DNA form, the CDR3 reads TGTGCCTGGAGTGTGGGAAACGAGCAGTACTTC.

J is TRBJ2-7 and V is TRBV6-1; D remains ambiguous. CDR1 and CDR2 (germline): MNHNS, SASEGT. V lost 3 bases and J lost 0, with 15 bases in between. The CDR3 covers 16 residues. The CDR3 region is CASSDPGKEYSYEQYF. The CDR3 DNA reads TGTGCCAGCAGTGACCCCGGAAAGGAATACTCCTACGAGCAGTACTTC.

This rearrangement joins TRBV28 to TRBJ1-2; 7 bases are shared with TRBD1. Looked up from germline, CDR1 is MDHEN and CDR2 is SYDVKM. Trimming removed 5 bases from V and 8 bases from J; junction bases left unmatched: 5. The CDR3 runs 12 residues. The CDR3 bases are TGTGCCAGCAGTCCCTGGACAGGCGGCTACACCTTC. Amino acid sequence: CASSPWTGGYTF.

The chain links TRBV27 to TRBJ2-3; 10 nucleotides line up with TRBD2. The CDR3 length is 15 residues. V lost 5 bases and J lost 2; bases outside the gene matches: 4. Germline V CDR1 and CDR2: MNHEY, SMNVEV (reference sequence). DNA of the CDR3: TGTGCCAGCAGTGTACTAGCGGGGTACACAGATACGCAGTATTTT. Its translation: CASSVLAGYTDTQYF.

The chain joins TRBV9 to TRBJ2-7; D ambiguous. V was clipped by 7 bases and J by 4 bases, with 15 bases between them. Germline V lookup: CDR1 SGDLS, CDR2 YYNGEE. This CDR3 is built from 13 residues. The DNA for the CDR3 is TGTGCCAGCGCCAGGTCGGACCGATACGAGCAGTACTTC. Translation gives CASARSDRYEQYF.

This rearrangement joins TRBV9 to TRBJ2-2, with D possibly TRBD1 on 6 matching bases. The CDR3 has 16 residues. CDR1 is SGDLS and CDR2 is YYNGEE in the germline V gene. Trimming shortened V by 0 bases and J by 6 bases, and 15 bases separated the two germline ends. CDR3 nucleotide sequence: TGTGCCAGCAGCGTAGCCGGCCAGGGGTTATCCGGGGAGCTGTTTTTT. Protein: CASSVAGQGLSGELFF.

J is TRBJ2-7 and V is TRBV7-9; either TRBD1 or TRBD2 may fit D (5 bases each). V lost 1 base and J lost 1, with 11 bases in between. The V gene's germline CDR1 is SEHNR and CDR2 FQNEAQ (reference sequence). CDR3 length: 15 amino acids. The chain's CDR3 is CASSLGGIGSYEQYF. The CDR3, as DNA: TGTGCCAGCAGCTTAGGGGGGATAGGGTCCTACGAGCAGTACTTC.

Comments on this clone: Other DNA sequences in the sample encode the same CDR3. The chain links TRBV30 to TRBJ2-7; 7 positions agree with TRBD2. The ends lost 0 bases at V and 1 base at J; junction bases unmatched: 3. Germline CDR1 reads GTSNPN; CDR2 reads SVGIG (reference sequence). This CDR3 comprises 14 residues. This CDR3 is CAWSVSSGSYEQYF. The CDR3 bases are TGTGCCTGGAGTGTGTCTAGCGGATCCTACGAGCAGTACTTC.

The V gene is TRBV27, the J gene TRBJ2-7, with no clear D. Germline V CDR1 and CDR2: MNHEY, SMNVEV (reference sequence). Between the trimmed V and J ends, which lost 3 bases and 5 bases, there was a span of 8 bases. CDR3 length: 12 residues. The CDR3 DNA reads TGTGCCAGCAGTTTCGGTCAGAACGAGCAGTACTTC. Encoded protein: CASSFGQNEQYF.

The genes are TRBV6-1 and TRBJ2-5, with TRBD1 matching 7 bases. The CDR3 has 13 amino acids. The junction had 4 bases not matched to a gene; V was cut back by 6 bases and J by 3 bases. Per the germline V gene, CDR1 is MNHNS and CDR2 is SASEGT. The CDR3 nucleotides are TGTGCCAGCAGGCCGCAGGGGGAAGAGACCCAGTACTTC. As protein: CASRPQGEETQYF.

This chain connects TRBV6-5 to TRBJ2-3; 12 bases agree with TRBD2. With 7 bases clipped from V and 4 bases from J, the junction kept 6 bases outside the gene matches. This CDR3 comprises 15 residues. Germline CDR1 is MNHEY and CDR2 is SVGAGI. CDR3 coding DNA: TGTGCCAGCATCCTGACTAGCGGGAGCCCAGATACGCAGTATTTT. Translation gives CASILTSGSPDTQYF.

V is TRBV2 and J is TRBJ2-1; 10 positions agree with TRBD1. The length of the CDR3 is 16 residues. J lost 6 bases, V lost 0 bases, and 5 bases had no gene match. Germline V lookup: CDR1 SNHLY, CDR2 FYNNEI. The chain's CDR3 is CASSEAGQGSLNEQFF. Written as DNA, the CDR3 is TGTGCCAGCAGTGAAGCGGGACAGGGGTCCCTCAATGAGCAGTTCTTC.

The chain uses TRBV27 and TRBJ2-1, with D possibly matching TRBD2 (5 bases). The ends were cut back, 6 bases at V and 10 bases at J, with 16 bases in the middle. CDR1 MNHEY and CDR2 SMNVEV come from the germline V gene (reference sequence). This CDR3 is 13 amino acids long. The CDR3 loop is CASSPLETGEQFF. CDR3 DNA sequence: TGTGCCAGCAGCCCCCTTGAGACGGGAGAGCAGTTCTTC.

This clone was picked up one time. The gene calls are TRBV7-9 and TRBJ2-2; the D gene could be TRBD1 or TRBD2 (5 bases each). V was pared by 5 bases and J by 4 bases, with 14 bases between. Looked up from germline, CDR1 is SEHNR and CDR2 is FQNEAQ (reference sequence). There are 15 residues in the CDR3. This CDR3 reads CASSPLQAGTGELFF. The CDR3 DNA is TGTGCCAGCAGCCCACTACAGGCGGGCACCGGGGAGCTGTTTTTT.

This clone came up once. This CDR3 reads CASSLEGLESYEQYF. CDR3 nucleotide sequence: TGCGCCAGCAGCTTGGAGGGGCTCGAATCCTACGAGCAGTACTTC. This chain uses TRBV5-1 with TRBJ2-7; D is perhaps TRBD1 (5 bases). The CDR3 contains 15 residues. The V end lost 0 bases, the J end lost 1 base, and 11 bases lay between the germline ends. In germline, CDR1 is SGHRS, CDR2 YFSETQ.

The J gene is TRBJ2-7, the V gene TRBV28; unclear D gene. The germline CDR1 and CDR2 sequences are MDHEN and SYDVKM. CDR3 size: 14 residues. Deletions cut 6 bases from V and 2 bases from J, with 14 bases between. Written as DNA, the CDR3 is TGTGCCAGCAGCCACCGTGGCGTTGCCTACGAGCAGTACTTC. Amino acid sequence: CASSHRGVAYEQYF. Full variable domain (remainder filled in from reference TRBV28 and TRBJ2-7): DVKVTQSSRYLVKRTGEKVFLECVQDMDHENMFWYRQDPGLGLRLIYFSYDVKMKEKGDIPEGYSVSREKKERFSLILESASTNQTSMYLCASSHRGVAYEQYFGPGTRLTVT.

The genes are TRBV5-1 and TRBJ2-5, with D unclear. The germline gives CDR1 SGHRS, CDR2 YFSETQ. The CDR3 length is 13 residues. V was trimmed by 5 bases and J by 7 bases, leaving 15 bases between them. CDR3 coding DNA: TGCGCCAGCAGAAGAAGGAACGAGGCGACCCAGTACTTC. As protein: CASRRRNEATQYF.

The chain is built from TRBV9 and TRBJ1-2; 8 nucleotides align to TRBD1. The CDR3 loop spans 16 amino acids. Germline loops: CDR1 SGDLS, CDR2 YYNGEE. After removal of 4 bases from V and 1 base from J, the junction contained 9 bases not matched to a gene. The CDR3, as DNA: TGTGCCAGCAGCCCTCTTGGACAGGGTGGTAACTATGGCTACACCTTC. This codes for CASSPLGQGGNYGYTF.

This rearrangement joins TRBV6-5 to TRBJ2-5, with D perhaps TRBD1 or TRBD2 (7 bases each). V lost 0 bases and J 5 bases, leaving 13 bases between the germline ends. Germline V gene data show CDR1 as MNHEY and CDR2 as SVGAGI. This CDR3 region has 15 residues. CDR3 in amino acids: CASSYSSGTVETQYF. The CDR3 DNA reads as TGTGCCAGCAGTTACTCCAGCGGGACAGTCGAGACCCAGTACTTC.

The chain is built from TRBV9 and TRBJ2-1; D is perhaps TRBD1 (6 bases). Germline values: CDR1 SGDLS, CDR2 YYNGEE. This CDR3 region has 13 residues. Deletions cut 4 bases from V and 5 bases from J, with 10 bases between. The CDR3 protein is CASSPDRNNEQFF. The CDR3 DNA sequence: TGTGCCAGCAGCCCGGACAGAAACAATGAGCAGTTCTTC. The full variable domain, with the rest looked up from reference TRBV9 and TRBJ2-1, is DSGVTQTPKHLITATGQRVTLRCSPRSGDLSVYWYQQSLDQGLQFLIQYYNGEERAKGNILERFSAQQFPDLHSELNLSSLELGDSALYFCASSPDRNNEQFFGPGTRLTVL.